A selection of T cell receptor beta chains follows, all from one sample in a study of a mutant IDH1 vaccine in newly diagnosed glioma. For these TCRs, the target antigens are not known. Clones were read by immunoSEQ multiplex PCR, and TCRdb kept only the in-frame ones, dropping some. The sample consists of just over 65,000 clones, approximately 88% of them appearing once. The sample here was PBMCs, taken from a glioma patient whose treatment included an IDH1 peptide vaccine. These receptors were obtained from a man younger than 30 with glioma. Both conserved end residues are part of each CDR3. The D gene is left open where the match is weak. Size values are once, few and many counts, or a class for expanded clones, and some rows have none.

d_call,j_call,clone_size,v_call,cdr3_nt,cdr3_aa
TRBD1,TRBJ1-3,NA,TRBV29-1,TGCAGCGTTGCCTCACGGACAGGGACTGGAAACACCATATATTTT,CSVASRTGTGNTIYF
TRBD1,TRBJ2-7,NA,TRBV11-1,TGTGCCAGCAGCCGTTGGGGACAGACCTACGAGCAGTACTTC,CASSRWGQTYEQYF
NA,TRBJ2-7,NA,TRBV28,TGTGCCAGCACCGCTCGCTACGAGCAGTACTTC,CASTARYEQYF
NA,TRBJ2-7,once,TRBV4-3,TGCGCCAGCAGCCAAGAACGGGATCGCGCTTACGAGCAGTACTTC,CASSQERDRAYEQYF
NA,TRBJ2-7,NA,TRBV2,TGTGCCAGCAGTGAAAAAGGGCCCTACGAGCAGTACTTC,CASSEKGPYEQYF
NA,TRBJ2-1,few,TRBV10-2,TGCGCCAGCAGTGAAGGTGAGCAGTTCTTC,CASSEGEQFF
NA,TRBJ1-5,NA,TRBV5-5,TGTGCCAGCAGCTTGAACAGAACAAGCAATCAGCCCCAGCATTTT,CASSLNRTSNQPQHF
NA,TRBJ2-5,NA,TRBV7-6,TGTGCCAGCAGCCCTGCCTTTCGGTACCAAGAGACCCAGTACTTC,CASSPAFRYQETQYF
NA,TRBJ2-5,NA,TRBV2,TGTGCCAGCAGCGAGGACCCGATTGAGACCCAGTACTTC,CASSEDPIETQYF
TRBD1,TRBJ2-2,NA,TRBV29-1,TGCAGCGTTGGACCCCAGGGGGATAGATACACCGGGGAGCTGTTTTTT,CSVGPQGDRYTGELFF
NA,TRBJ1-3,NA,TRBV5-1,TGCGCCAGCAGCTTGGACAGGTCCAGGGGTCCGGCTCGAAACACCATATATTTT,CASSLDRSRGPARNTIYF
NA,TRBJ2-2,NA,TRBV25-1,TGTGCCAGCAGTAGGGGAGGGGGGACCGGGGAGCTGTTTTTT,CASSRGGGTGELFF
NA,TRBJ1-2,NA,TRBV29-1,TGCAGCCTGAAGGGTCACGCCTCGGGGATCTACACCTTC,CSLKGHASGIYTF
NA,TRBJ1-5,NA,TRBV19,TGTGCCAGTAGTATCCCACGACCCGTTTATAGCAATCAGCCCCAGCATTTT,CASSIPRPVYSNQPQHF
TRBD1,TRBJ1-1,NA,TRBV7-3,TGTGCCAGCAGTCCGGGACAGGGGAACACTGAAGCTTTCTTT,CASSPGQGNTEAFF